This TCR beta chain comes out of a study of PD-1 blockade in classical Hodgkin lymphoma. Study results and limitations: By cycle point C4D1, TCR diversity had risen significantly in CD4+ cells (but not CD8+ cells). Prior to therapy, complete responders displayed diversity much like that of newly diagnosed patients. Reported baseline diversity: healthy donors highest, relapsed/refractory patients lowest.

The CDR3 is made up of 14 amino acids. V lost 3 bases and J lost 13, with 19 bases in between. From germline, CDR1 is MDHEN and CDR2 SYDVKM. Every single patient, without exception, relapsed after autologous stem cell transplantation, and brentuximab vedotin exposure varied. Responses achieved at best were complete response, partial response or progressive disease. Profiled with immunoSEQ multiplex PCR; TCRdb holds only in-frame clones, not every one. The repertoire holds 29,000 or so clones, with 71% as singletons. Notes on this clone: Antigen specificity is unknown.

The receptor was isolated from a human donor with classical Hodgkin lymphoma. The rearrangement links TRBV28 to TRBJ1-5; TRBD1 might be the D (5 bases). The specimen comprised peripheral blood mononuclear cells (PBMCs), sampled before the second cycle of nivolumab. The CDR3 DNA follows: TGTGCCAGCAGTTTTCGGGGTCTAAGTGGGGGACAGCATTTT. This encodes CASSFRGLSGGQHF.